A single TCR beta chain is shown here with its context. This sample stems from a study of blood T cell repertoires in COVID-19. Overall study: The United States, Italy and Spain provided the acute and convalescent COVID-19 samples.

Germline V gene lookup returns CDR1 SGHRS and CDR2 YFSETQ. The CDR3 runs to 14 residues. Trimming cost V 0 bases and J 1 base, with 7 bases left between them. Original processing methods: The authors estimated nucleated cell counts from reference gene primer amplification. TCRdb keeps only in-frame clones here, not all; method: immunoSEQ multiplex PCR. V, J and clone size are those of that table, while D and trimming were read from the DNA. The table lists around 150,000 clones, just over 85% of them singletons. The genes are TRBV5-1 and TRBJ2-5; D remains ambiguous. This receptor was taken from a man aged 65-85 years with acute or convalescent COVID-19. The sample was peripheral blood. CDR3 sequence reads: CASSLGRPQETQYF. The CDR3 nucleotides are TGCGCCAGCAGCTTGGGGCGGCCCCAAGAGACCCAGTACTTC.